A selection of T cell receptor beta chains follows, all from one sample in a study of blood T cell repertoires in COVID-19. Libraries were prepared by immunoSEQ multiplex PCR; TCRdb keeps only in-frame clonotypes and omits some of them. There are approximately 100,000 clones in the sample; 85% to 90% occur only once, and 32% lies in the top ten. The sample taken for sequencing was peripheral blood. These receptors originate from a woman over 75 with acute or convalescent COVID-19. CDR3s include the opening cysteine and the closing phenylalanine or tryptophan. The order of the fields is clone size, D gene, V gene, J gene, CDR3 protein, CDR3 DNA. The D gene is left open where the match is weak. The size field is filled for only some rows; it gives once, few, many or a size class.

abundance: -
d_gene: -
v_gene: TRBV27
j_gene: TRBJ2-5
CDR3aa: CASSLREWGETQYF
CDR3nt: TGTGCCAGCAGTTTAAGGGAGTGGGGAGAGACCCAGTACTTC

abundance: -
d_gene: TRBD1
v_gene: TRBV5-4
j_gene: TRBJ1-1
CDR3aa: CASSLGRLEGAYTEAFF
CDR3nt: TGTGCCAGCAGCTTGGGCCGGTTGGAGGGGGCGTACACTGAAGCTTTCTTT

abundance: -
d_gene: TRBD2
v_gene: TRBV7-3
j_gene: TRBJ2-2
CDR3aa: CASSLAGGSTGELFF
CDR3nt: TGTGCCAGCAGCTTAGCGGGGGGGAGCACCGGGGAGCTGTTTTTT

abundance: -
d_gene: TRBD1
v_gene: TRBV25-1
j_gene: TRBJ2-7
CDR3aa: CASSPGTGILEQYF
CDR3nt: TGTGCCAGCAGTCCCGGGACAGGGATTCTCGAGCAGTACTTC

abundance: -
d_gene: -
v_gene: TRBV24-1
j_gene: TRBJ2-5
CDR3aa: CATSDSGGPSETQYF
CDR3nt: TGTGCCACCAGTGATTCCGGGGGGCCATCAGAGACCCAGTACTTC

abundance: -
d_gene: -
v_gene: TRBV3-1/TRBV3-2
j_gene: TRBJ1-3
CDR3aa: CASSQEGGFGNTIYF
CDR3nt: TGTGCCAGCAGCCAAGAAGGAGGGTTTGGAAACACCATATATTTT

abundance: -
d_gene: TRBD2
v_gene: TRBV5-6
j_gene: TRBJ2-7
CDR3aa: CASSLVMSSGGLARYEQYF
CDR3nt: TGTGCCAGCAGCTTAGTTATGTCTAGCGGGGGGTTAGCCCGCTACGAGCAGTACTTC

abundance: few
d_gene: TRBD1
v_gene: TRBV24-1
j_gene: TRBJ2-3
CDR3aa: CATSDLLPGQGADTQYF
CDR3nt: TGTGCCACCAGTGATTTACTTCCGGGACAGGGCGCAGATACGCAGTATTTT

abundance: -
d_gene: -
v_gene: TRBV30
j_gene: TRBJ1-5
CDR3aa: CAWSEGVKPNQPQHF
CDR3nt: TGTGCCTGGAGTGAAGGAGTAAAGCCTAATCAGCCCCAGCATTTT

abundance: -
d_gene: -
v_gene: TRBV5-6
j_gene: TRBJ1-3
CDR3aa: CASSVPGNTIYF
CDR3nt: TGTGCCAGCTCGGTCCCTGGAAACACCATATATTTT

abundance: -
d_gene: -
v_gene: TRBV28
j_gene: TRBJ2-3
CDR3aa: CASSSPFRMIDTDTQYF
CDR3nt: TGTGCCAGCAGTTCCCCCTTTAGAATGATAGACACAGATACGCAGTATTTT

abundance: -
d_gene: -
v_gene: TRBV5-1
j_gene: TRBJ1-1
CDR3aa: CASSLRSQGTENTEAFF
CDR3nt: TGCGCCAGCAGCTTGAGGTCTCAGGGGACGGAGAACACTGAAGCTTTCTTT

abundance: once
d_gene: -
v_gene: TRBV6-5
j_gene: TRBJ2-7
CDR3aa: CASSYDLVGTPYEQYF
CDR3nt: TGTGCCAGCAGTTACGATCTCGTGGGGACACCCTACGAGCAGTACTTC

abundance: -
d_gene: TRBD2
v_gene: TRBV5-4
j_gene: TRBJ2-2
CDR3aa: CASSLGRLAGETGELFF
CDR3nt: TGTGCCAGCAGCTTAGGACGACTAGCGGGGGAAACCGGGGAGCTGTTTTTT

abundance: -
d_gene: -
v_gene: TRBV9
j_gene: TRBJ2-3
CDR3aa: CASSEGQKDWYSTDTQYF
CDR3nt: TGTGCCAGCAGCGAGGGCCAAAAGGACTGGTATAGCACAGATACGCAGTATTTT

abundance: -
d_gene: TRBD2
v_gene: TRBV2
j_gene: TRBJ2-5
CDR3aa: CASSGLAGQETQYF
CDR3nt: TGTGCCAGCAGTGGACTAGCGGGCCAAGAGACCCAGTACTTC

abundance: -
d_gene: TRBD1
v_gene: TRBV27
j_gene: TRBJ1-2
CDR3aa: CASSLSGRGIYGYTF
CDR3nt: TGTGCCAGCAGTTTATCGGGCAGGGGGATTTATGGCTACACCTTC

abundance: -
d_gene: -
v_gene: TRBV6-5
j_gene: TRBJ2-7
CDR3aa: CASRPSGSDADEQYF
CDR3nt: TGTGCCAGCAGACCCTCTGGCAGCGATGCGGACGAGCAGTACTTC

abundance: -
d_gene: TRBD1
v_gene: TRBV28
j_gene: TRBJ2-7
CDR3aa: CASRGQGVTYEQYF
CDR3nt: TGTGCCAGCAGGGGACAGGGGGTCACCTACGAGCAGTACTTC

abundance: -
d_gene: TRBD1
v_gene: TRBV28
j_gene: TRBJ2-5
CDR3aa: CASSTDRHYQETQYF
CDR3nt: TGTGCCAGCAGCACGGACAGGCATTACCAAGAGACCCAGTACTTC

abundance: -
d_gene: -
v_gene: TRBV29-1
j_gene: TRBJ1-2
CDR3aa: CSVVGGPALRGYTF
CDR3nt: TGCAGCGTTGTAGGCGGTCCCGCGCTCCGTGGCTACACCTTC

abundance: -
d_gene: TRBD1
v_gene: TRBV5-1
j_gene: TRBJ1-1
CDR3aa: CASSWTGGSTEAFF
CDR3nt: TGCGCCAGCAGCTGGACAGGGGGCTCCACTGAAGCTTTCTTT

abundance: -
d_gene: -
v_gene: TRBV28
j_gene: TRBJ1-1
CDR3aa: CASILAAGAWTEAFF
CDR3nt: TGTGCCAGCATATTGGCTGCAGGGGCATGGACTGAAGCTTTCTTT

abundance: -
d_gene: TRBD1
v_gene: TRBV7-9
j_gene: TRBJ1-5
CDR3aa: CATGGQGYQPQHF
CDR3nt: TGTGCTACGGGGGGACAGGGGTACCAGCCCCAGCATTTT

abundance: -
d_gene: TRBD1
v_gene: TRBV4-1
j_gene: TRBJ2-7
CDR3aa: CASSQDERTGYHEQYF
CDR3nt: TGCGCCAGCAGCCAAGATGAGAGGACAGGGTACCACGAGCAGTACTTC

abundance: -
d_gene: TRBD1
v_gene: TRBV7-2
j_gene: TRBJ2-3
CDR3aa: CASSIDRGQTDTQYF
CDR3nt: TGTGCCAGCAGCATCGACAGGGGGCAAACAGATACGCAGTATTTT

abundance: -
d_gene: -
v_gene: TRBV7-2
j_gene: TRBJ1-2
CDR3aa: CASSLYAGPGYGYTF
CDR3nt: TGTGCCAGCAGCTTATACGCAGGGCCCGGGTATGGCTACACCTTC

abundance: -
d_gene: -
v_gene: TRBV18
j_gene: TRBJ1-3
CDR3aa: CASSPQGVGNTIYF
CDR3nt: TGTGCCAGCTCACCGCAAGGGGTTGGAAACACCATATATTTT

abundance: -
d_gene: -
v_gene: TRBV5-1
j_gene: TRBJ2-7
CDR3aa: CASSLALGRSDEQYF
CDR3nt: TGCGCCAGCAGCTTGGCCTTGGGGCGGTCGGACGAGCAGTACTTC

abundance: -
d_gene: TRBD1
v_gene: TRBV18
j_gene: TRBJ1-5
CDR3aa: CASSQGASNQPQHF
CDR3nt: TGTGCCAGCTCACAGGGGGCTAGCAATCAGCCCCAGCATTTT

abundance: -
d_gene: -
v_gene: TRBV2
j_gene: TRBJ1-1
CDR3aa: CASSYSTMNTEAFF
CDR3nt: TGTGCCAGCAGTTACAGTACCATGAACACTGAAGCTTTCTTT

abundance: once
d_gene: TRBD1
v_gene: TRBV3-1/TRBV3-2
j_gene: TRBJ1-1
CDR3aa: CASSPNPGQGGTEAFF
CDR3nt: TGTGCCAGCAGCCCCAATCCCGGACAGGGCGGCACTGAAGCTTTCTTT

abundance: -
d_gene: -
v_gene: TRBV21-1
j_gene: TRBJ1-2
CDR3aa: CASSTPGQHNYGYTF
CDR3nt: TGTGCCAGCAGCACACCGGGACAGCATAACTATGGCTACACCTTC

abundance: -
d_gene: TRBD2
v_gene: TRBV3-1/TRBV3-2
j_gene: TRBJ2-3
CDR3aa: CASSQSSGVRDTQYF
CDR3nt: TGTGCCAGCAGCCAGTCCAGCGGGGTCCGCGATACGCAGTATTTT

abundance: -
d_gene: -
v_gene: TRBV15
j_gene: TRBJ1-1
CDR3aa: CATTQGSYGSDTEAFF
CDR3nt: TGTGCCACCACTCAAGGGAGTTACGGGTCAGACACTGAAGCTTTCTTT

abundance: -
d_gene: TRBD1
v_gene: TRBV5-5
j_gene: TRBJ1-2
CDR3aa: CASSLRLQGDNYGYTF
CDR3nt: TGTGCCAGCAGCTTGAGGTTACAGGGGGATAACTATGGCTACACCTTC

abundance: -
d_gene: TRBD1
v_gene: TRBV7-6
j_gene: TRBJ1-1
CDR3aa: CASSPPGQARTEAFF
CDR3nt: TGTGCCAGCAGCCCCCCGGGACAGGCCCGCACTGAAGCTTTCTTT

abundance: -
d_gene: TRBD1
v_gene: TRBV6-5
j_gene: TRBJ2-7
CDR3aa: CASSRGDRGYEQYF
CDR3nt: TGTGCCAGCAGTCGCGGGGACAGGGGCTACGAGCAGTACTTC

abundance: once
d_gene: TRBD1
v_gene: TRBV12-3/TRBV12-4
j_gene: TRBJ1-1
CDR3aa: CASKTGGFTEAFF
CDR3nt: TGTGCCAGCAAGACAGGGGGTTTCACTGAAGCTTTCTTT

abundance: -
d_gene: -
v_gene: TRBV12-2
j_gene: TRBJ1-5
CDR3aa: CASRLAGQGANNQPQHF
CDR3nt: TGTGCAAGTCGCTTAGCGGGACAGGGGGCAAACAATCAGCCCCAGCATTTT

abundance: -
d_gene: TRBD2
v_gene: TRBV15
j_gene: TRBJ2-1
CDR3aa: CATRSSASGGEKFF
CDR3nt: TGTGCCACCAGGAGTTCGGCTAGCGGGGGGGAGAAGTTCTTC

abundance: -
d_gene: TRBD2
v_gene: TRBV9
j_gene: TRBJ2-3
CDR3aa: CASSPPLAGGLDTQYF
CDR3nt: TGTGCCAGCAGCCCTCCACTAGCGGGGGGGCTGGATACGCAGTATTTT

abundance: -
d_gene: TRBD1
v_gene: TRBV10-3
j_gene: TRBJ1-1
CDR3aa: CAIRGQGLNTEAFF
CDR3nt: TGTGCCATTCGAGGACAGGGCCTGAACACTGAAGCTTTCTTT

abundance: -
d_gene: TRBD2
v_gene: TRBV5-1
j_gene: TRBJ2-3
CDR3aa: CASYSGASTDTQYF
CDR3nt: TGCGCCAGCTATAGCGGGGCAAGCACAGATACGCAGTATTTT

abundance: -
d_gene: TRBD1
v_gene: TRBV6-1
j_gene: TRBJ1-2
CDR3aa: CASSEAGNQGAYGYTF
CDR3nt: TGTGCCAGCAGTGAAGCGGGGAACCAGGGGGCTTATGGCTACACCTTC

abundance: -
d_gene: TRBD1
v_gene: TRBV29-1
j_gene: TRBJ1-2
CDR3aa: CSVDTGVTF
CDR3nt: TGCAGCGTGGATACAGGGGTCACCTTC

abundance: -
d_gene: -
v_gene: TRBV12-2
j_gene: TRBJ2-7
CDR3aa: CASRFSPLGREYF
CDR3nt: TGTGCAAGTCGCTTCTCCCCCCTTGGGAGAGAGTACTTC